Listed below are T cell receptor beta chains from one sample, sequenced in a study of cytomegalovirus exposure and HLA in healthy donors. Repertoires were generated with immunoSEQ multiplex PCR, while TCRdb's copy carries only in-frame clones and drops some. The table includes roughly 150,000 clones, 84% detected once. What was sequenced was PBMCs. These receptor sequences come from a man aged 30 to 45 in good health and CMV-seropositive. The conserved cysteine and the conserved F or W are not part of the CDR3 here. Fields, in order: D gene, V gene, clone size, CDR3 protein. D genes are given only for firm matches. Clone size is shown for a subset of rows, as once, few, many or a class of expanded clone.

NA TRBV27 NA ASSPPGGNTGELF
TRBD2 TRBV11-2 NA ASSSLAGGGSTDTQY
NA TRBV19 NA ASGGPTGELF
TRBD2 TRBV28 few ASRRREGHNEQF
TRBD2 TRBV9 once ASQRGSGSLEEQF
TRBD2 TRBV9 NA ASSTRLAGEADTQY
TRBD1 TRBV28 NA ASSPLYLQGAQLYEQY
NA TRBV27 NA ASSPRVSNQPQH
TRBD1 TRBV27 NA ASSDRGGYGYT
TRBD1 TRBV30 NA AWSQGAQGNTIY
TRBD1 TRBV28 few ASSPDGQVYGYT
TRBD2 TRBV5-1 NA ASSVGLAANTGELF
TRBD2 TRBV19 NA ASSMREVRSSGELF
TRBD2 TRBV9 NA ASSRLAGEVTDTQY
NA TRBV4-3 NA ASSQNRVAYYGYT
TRBD2 TRBV27 NA ASSFPPSLAGGGYNEQF
NA TRBV5-6 few ASSSQPRPPWSSGNTIY
NA TRBV27 NA ASSSFPQGEAPGNEQF
NA TRBV10-2 NA ASSEAPGGYEQY
TRBD2 TRBV5-1 NA ASSLESSGSYNEQF
TRBD2 TRBV18 NA ASSTSTSGGAGEQY
NA TRBV2 NA ASSEGGPPEQY
NA TRBV2 NA ASNTNIEKLF
TRBD1 TRBV7-9 NA ASSLGTVAEQY